The 22 T cell receptor beta chains in this list originate from one sample, sequenced in a study of blood T cell repertoires in COVID-19. Sequencing was performed with immunoSEQ multiplex PCR; in TCRdb, only in-frame clones are kept and a portion is missing. The table shows fewer than 300,000 clones, with over 65% occurring only once. Sequenced input: peripheral blood. The receptors originated from a woman over 75 with acute or convalescent COVID-19.

The J gene is TRBJ2-5, the V gene TRBV28, with D possibly TRBD1 on 6 matching bases. The CDR3 length is 13 residues. V dropped 3 bases and J dropped 9 bases, with 14 bases sitting between them. Germline loops: CDR1 MDHEN, CDR2 SYDVKM. The CDR3 coding sequence is TGTGCCAGCAGTTTTAACACAAACAGGGCCCAGTACTTC. Its protein product is CASSFNTNRAQYF. Supplemented by reference TRBV28 and TRBJ2-5, the full variable domain reads DVKVTQSSRYLVKRTGEKVFLECVQDMDHENMFWYRQDPGLGLRLIYFSYDVKMKEKGDIPEGYSVSREKKERFSLILESASTNQTSMYLCASSFNTNRAQYFGPGTRLLVL.

This sequence joins TRBV5-4 and TRBJ1-5, with D maybe TRBD1 (5 bases). With 2 bases removed from V and 3 bases from J, the gap between germline ends came to 15 bases. The germline gives CDR1 SGHNT, CDR2 YYREEE (reference sequence). The CDR3 has 16 residues. CDR3 sequence: CASSFDPDRHNQPQHF. As DNA, the CDR3 is TGTGCCAGCAGCTTTGACCCTGACAGACACAATCAGCCCCAGCATTTT.

The chain recombines TRBV3-1 (or the pseudogene TRBV3-2) with TRBJ2-1; 8 positions agree with TRBD2. CDR3 length: 15 residues. Germline lookup yields CDR1 LGHDT and CDR2 YNNKEL (reference sequence). V lost 3 bases, J lost 12 bases, and 13 bases stayed unmatched. CDR3 coding DNA: TGTGCCAGCAGCCAGGGACTAGGGAGGGGACAATGGCAGTTCTTC. The encoded protein is CASSQGLGRGQWQFF.

This rearrangement joins TRBV7-3 to TRBJ2-7, with 8 bases that match TRBD1. Looked up from germline, CDR1 is SGHTA and CDR2 is FQGTGA. V lost 5 bases and J lost 6; bases outside the gene matches: 15. The CDR3 runs to 16 residues. This CDR3 is CASSQLRQGAGSEQYF. The DNA of the CDR3 is TGTGCCAGCAGCCAGCTCCGGCAGGGGGCGGGTTCCGAGCAGTACTTC.

This clone was picked up a small number of times. The genes are TRBV7-7 and TRBJ2-2; the D gene is possibly TRBD2 (6 bases). Germline-derived CDR1 and CDR2 are SSHAT and FNYEAQ (reference sequence). The CDR3 contains 16 residues. V lost 7 bases and J 5 bases, leaving 20 bases between the germline ends. CDR3 bases: TGTGCCAGCACCTCGGCGGGCGGGATCGGGACCGGGGAGCTGTTTTTT. This codes for CASTSAGGIGTGELFF. Complete variable domain (other parts from reference TRBV7-7 and TRBJ2-2): GAGVSQSPRYKVTKRGQDVTLRCDPISSHATLYWYQQALGQGPEFLTYFNYEAQPDKSGLPSDRFSAERPEGSISTLTIQRTEQRDSAMYRCASTSAGGIGTGELFFGEGSRLTVL.

The CDR3 nucleotides read TGCAGTGCTAGTGGCACAGTCGGCCAGTACTTC. Its protein product is CSASGTVGQYF. The chain is built from TRBV20-1 and TRBJ2-7; D remains unclear. The CDR3 covers 11 residues. Trimming left V 3 bases short and J 10 bases short, with 13 bases between. Germline CDR1 is DFQATT and CDR2 is SNEGSKA (reference sequence).

This chain connects TRBV7-2 to TRBJ2-1; 9 bases agree with TRBD1. CDR1 is SGHTA and CDR2 is FQGNSA in the germline V gene. J was trimmed by 4 bases and V by 5 bases; bases with no gene match: 6. The CDR3 extends over 15 amino acids. The chain's CDR3 is CASSQGQGRYNEQFF. The CDR3 DNA is TGTGCCAGCAGCCAAGGACAGGGGCGGTACAATGAGCAGTTCTTC.

The V call is TRBV19, the J call TRBJ1-6; D is unclear. CDR1 and CDR2 from the germline V gene are LNHDA and SQIVND (reference sequence). The CDR3 is 12 residues long. The V gene lost 8 bases and the J gene lost 12 bases, with 14 bases spanning the gap. The CDR3 here is CASGFNEGPLHF. Here the CDR3 DNA reads TGTGCCAGTGGATTTAACGAGGGACCCCTCCACTTT. The complete variable domain, with remaining parts taken from reference TRBV19 and TRBJ1-6, reads DGGITQSPKYLFRKEGQNVTLSCEQNLNHDAMYWYRQDPGQGLRLIYYSQIVNDFQKGDIAEGYSVSREKKESFPLTVTSAQKNPTAFYLCASGFNEGPLHFGNGTRLTVT.

The chain combines TRBV20-1 with TRBJ1-2, with TRBD1 as a possible D gene (6 bases). Germline V gene data show CDR1 as DFQATT and CDR2 as SNEGSKA (reference sequence). This CDR3 comprises 13 residues. Trimming shortened V by 3 bases and J by 8 bases, and 16 bases separated the two germline ends. The CDR3 DNA sequence: TGCAGTGCTAGTAGGCAGGGGACGAACGGCTACACCTTC. Protein: CSASRQGTNGYTF.

The chain uses TRBV6-2 or TRBV6-3 and TRBJ2-5; possible D gene TRBD2, 6 bases. Germline CDR1 reads MNHEY; CDR2 reads SVGEGT. The V gene lost 2 bases and the J gene lost 4 bases, with 20 bases spanning the gap. CDR3 size: 17 residues. The CDR3 coding sequence is TGTGCCAGCAGTTACGACGCGCGGGGCACTCCGGGAGAGACCCAGTACTTC. As protein: CASSYDARGTPGETQYF.

This clone has a handful of counts. The chain couples TRBV7-2 to TRBJ2-1; 7 nucleotides align to TRBD2. V shed 2 bases and J 6 bases; nucleotides not matched to a gene: 7. Germline assignment: CDR1 SGHTA and CDR2 FQGNSA. CDR3 length: 15 amino acids. CDR3 sequence: CASSLTGSGVNEQFF. CDR3 in DNA: TGTGCCAGCAGCTTAACGGGCAGCGGGGTCAATGAGCAGTTCTTC.

The genes are TRBV13 and TRBJ2-3; D unresolved. With 0 bases removed from V and 7 bases from J, the gap between germline ends came to 5 bases. CDR1 is PRHDT and CDR2 is FYEKMQ in the germline V gene (reference sequence). The CDR3 consists of 12 residues. The CDR3: CASSLGLYTQYF. The CDR3 DNA reads TGTGCCAGCAGCTTAGGCCTGTATACGCAGTATTTT.

The chain recombines TRBV4-2 with TRBJ1-2, with TRBD1 as a possible D gene (6 bases). V was pared by 0 bases and J by 1 base, with 12 bases between. The CDR3 runs 16 residues. The germline CDR1 and CDR2 sequences are LGHNA and YNFKEQ. CDR3 region: CASSQEQGTLNYGYTF. DNA for the CDR3: TGTGCCAGCAGCCAAGAACAGGGTACCCTTAACTATGGCTACACCTTC.

J is TRBJ2-7 and V is TRBV19, with D possibly matching TRBD1 (6 bases). This CDR3 has 19 residues. V shed 5 bases and J shed 5 bases, with 31 bases lying between them. Germline V gene data show CDR1 as LNHDA and CDR2 as SQIVND (reference sequence). CDR3 sequence reads: CASSSGKRGTGRLINEQYF. The CDR3 bases are TGTGCCAGTAGTTCCGGAAAACGCGGCACAGGGCGGTTGATAAACGAGCAGTACTTC. Supplemented by reference TRBV19 and TRBJ2-7, the full variable domain reads DGGITQSPKYLFRKEGQNVTLSCEQNLNHDAMYWYRQDPGQGLRLIYYSQIVNDFQKGDIAEGYSVSREKKESFPLTVTSAQKNPTAFYLCASSSGKRGTGRLINEQYFGPGTRLTVT.

The chain couples TRBV20-1 to TRBJ2-3, with 10 positions matching TRBD2. The CDR3 has 17 amino acids. With 3 bases clipped from V and 0 bases from J, the junction kept 9 bases outside the gene matches. CDR1 is DFQATT and CDR2 is SNEGSKA in the germline V gene (reference sequence). CDR3 region: CSASTLAGSTSTDTQYF. Here the CDR3 DNA reads TGCAGTGCTAGTACACTAGCGGGATCCACTAGCACAGATACGCAGTATTTT.

CDR3 region: CASSAKTQGQLGSNQPQHF. DNA for the CDR3: TGTGCCAGCAGTGCCAAAACCCAAGGACAGTTAGGAAGCAATCAGCCCCAGCATTTT. The chain couples TRBV6-1 to TRBJ1-5; possible D gene TRBD1, 6 bases. There are 19 residues in the CDR3. The germline CDR1 and CDR2 sequences are MNHNS and SASEGT. Trimming removed 4 bases from V and 1 base from J, with 23 bases in between.

J is TRBJ2-5 and V is TRBV19, with 13 bases that match TRBD2. The germline V gene has CDR1 LNHDA and CDR2 SQIVND (reference sequence). The CDR3 runs to 17 residues. V trimming: 5 bases; J trimming: 5 bases; junction bases outside the gene matches: 11. In nucleotides, the CDR3 is TGTGCCAGTAGTCGCCCAGGACTAGCGGGAGATCGGGAGACCCAGTACTTC. Amino acid sequence: CASSRPGLAGDRETQYF.

The gene calls are TRBV5-1 and TRBJ2-5; TRBD1 matches 7 bases. Germline V gives CDR1 SGHRS, CDR2 YFSETQ. The trim removed 4 bases at V and 1 base at J, leaving 10 bases unmatched. The CDR3 loop spans 16 amino acids. The DNA for the CDR3 is TGCGCCAGCAGCCCCTGGACAGGAGAATTCCAAGAGACCCAGTACTTC. Its protein is CASSPWTGEFQETQYF.

The CDR3 DNA follows: TGTGCCAGCAGCCAAGGGGGACAGGGAAGAGGGGGCTACACCTTC. It yields the protein CASSQGGQGRGGYTF. This rearrangement joins TRBV3-1 (or the pseudogene TRBV3-2) to TRBJ1-2; 9 bases agree with TRBD1. Trimming cost V 1 base and J 8 bases; bases outside gene matches: 8. Germline CDR1 and CDR2: LGHDT and YNNKEL (reference sequence). The CDR3 length is 15 residues.

This clone was seen a few times. The chain has TRBV2 and TRBJ2-7; 7 nucleotides match TRBD1. The V gene end was trimmed by 5 bases and the J gene end by 2 bases; junction bases not matched to a gene: 6. CDR3 length: 14 residues. CDR1 and CDR2 from the germline V gene are SNHLY and FYNNEI. For the CDR3, the DNA is TGTGCCAGCAGTCGGGACAGCTCGGCCTACGAGCAGTACTTC. Residues: CASSRDSSAYEQYF.

This chain uses TRBV5-6 with TRBJ1-2; D possibly corresponds to TRBD1 (5 bases). Trimming took 0 bases from V and 11 from J, leaving 14 bases between them. The CDR3 sequence is 13 residues long. The germline V gene encodes CDR1 SGHDT and CDR2 YYEEEE. CDR3: CASSLEGEGRYTF. Here the CDR3 DNA reads TGTGCCAGCAGCTTGGAAGGGGAAGGACGATACACCTTC.

The rearrangement joins TRBV3-1 (or the pseudogene TRBV3-2) to TRBJ2-1; 12 bases align to TRBD2. The CDR3 is made up of 14 amino acids. Per the germline V gene, CDR1 is LGHDT and CDR2 is YNNKEL (reference sequence). With 1 base clipped from V and 14 bases from J, the junction kept 6 bases outside the gene matches. CDR3 coding DNA: TGTGCCAGCAGCCAAGGTGGTGCTAGCGGGGGGGAGTTCTTC. Its translation: CASSQGGASGGEFF.